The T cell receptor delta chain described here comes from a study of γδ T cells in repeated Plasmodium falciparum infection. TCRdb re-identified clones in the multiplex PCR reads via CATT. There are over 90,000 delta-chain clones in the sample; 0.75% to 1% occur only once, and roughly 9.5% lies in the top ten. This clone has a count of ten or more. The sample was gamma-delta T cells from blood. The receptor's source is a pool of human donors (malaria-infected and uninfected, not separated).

CDR3: CALEPLGDTGAAQLFF. The CDR3 coding sequence is TGTGCTCTTGAACCCCTGGGGGATACCGGAGCAGCACAACTCTTCTTT. The chain has TRDV1 and TRDJ2, with 11 nucleotides matching TRDD3. The CDR3 runs to 16 residues. Germline V CDR1 and CDR2: TSWWSYY, QGS. Trimming at V came to 7 bases and at J to 6 bases, leaving 10 bases not matched to a gene.